This is a list of T cell receptor beta chains from one sample in a study of cytomegalovirus exposure and HLA in healthy donors. Method: immunoSEQ multiplex PCR; TCRdb's copy keeps in-frame clones and lacks some. The sample carries 200,000 to 250,000 clones, 70% to 80% recorded once. Source material: PBMCs. Receptors originate from a woman aged 25 to 39 in good health and CMV-seronegative. Each CDR3 is given with its conserved first and last residue. A D gene is named only where the DNA matches it firmly. Expanded clones get a size class; other rows say once, few or many, or leave the size out.

V	size	D	J	CDR3	DNA
TRBV30	once	TRBD1	TRBJ2-1	CAWSRDRGINEQFF	TGTGCCTGGAGCCGGGACAGGGGGATCAATGAGCAGTTCTTC
TRBV5-1	.	.	TRBJ2-1	CASSYSNEQFF	TGCGCCAGCAGCTACAGCAATGAGCAGTTCTTC
TRBV18	few	TRBD1	TRBJ1-2	CASSSGQDYGYTF	TGTGCCAGCTCGTCGGGACAGGACTATGGCTACACCTTC
TRBV27	.	TRBD1	TRBJ2-5	CASSFDREETQYF	TGTGCCAGCAGTTTTGACAGGGAGGAGACCCAGTACTTC
TRBV7-6	.	TRBD1	TRBJ2-2	CASSSTGPTTGELFF	TGTGCCAGCAGCTCGACAGGGCCCACCACCGGGGAGCTGTTTTTT
TRBV5-6	few	TRBD1	TRBJ2-7	CASSPGTGLEQYF	TGTGCCAGCAGCCCCGGGACAGGGCTCGAGCAGTACTTC
TRBV7-9	.	.	TRBJ2-7	CASSLAGAKGEQYF	TGTGCCAGCAGCTTAGCGGGGGCTAAGGGCGAGCAGTACTTC
TRBV7-2	.	TRBD2	TRBJ2-5	CASSLGLAGGPFQETQYF	TGTGCCAGCAGCTTAGGACTAGCGGGAGGGCCGTTCCAAGAGACCCAGTACTTC
TRBV7-6	.	TRBD2	TRBJ2-5	CASSTGLVETQYF	TGTGCCAGCAGCACGGGACTAGTGGAGACCCAGTACTTC
TRBV7-2	.	.	TRBJ1-2	CASSLVNSYGYTF	TGTGCCAGCAGCTTAGTCAACAGTTATGGCTACACCTTC